These 23 T cell receptor beta chains share one sample of origin, sequenced in a study of T cells after yellow fever vaccination. TCRdb passed the 5' RACE reads through MiXCR, listing each CDR3 protein once. The sample has 300,000 or so distinct CDR3 sequences, 13% seen once. The sample in question was CD4+ T cells sorted from PBMCs, obtained 45 days after the yellow fever booster vaccination. These receptors were collected from a man younger than 45 who received the YFV17D yellow fever vaccine.

This clonotype was detected only a few times. V and J are TRBV4-3 and TRBJ2-2; TRBD2 agrees at 11 bases. With V trimmed by 2 bases and J by 5 bases, 4 bases remained unmatched. This CDR3 contains 16 residues. Germline CDR1 and CDR2: LGHNA and YSLEER. DNA of the CDR3: TGCGCCAGCAGCCAAACTAGCGGGAGTTGGACCGGGGAGCTGTTTTTT. Amino acid sequence: CASSQTSGSWTGELFF.

The chain carries TRBV12-3 or TRBV12-4 and TRBJ2-5, with D perhaps TRBD1 (6 bases). This CDR3 contains 16 residues. V was cut by 3 bases and J by 0 bases, with 14 bases left in between. The CDR3 DNA is TGTGCCAGCAGTTTGGGCCGGACAGCGTACCAAGAGACCCAGTACTTC. This encodes CASSLGRTAYQETQYF.

This clonotype was seen only a few times. The limits of the CDR3 on the DNA are not certain, so only TCRdb's listed CDR3 is given. The chain has TRBV5-1 and TRBJ2-3; TRBD1 was called by the table and not checked on the DNA. The CDR3 adds up to 15 amino acids, both ends counted. From germline, CDR1 is SGHRS and CDR2 YFSETQ. CDR3 sequence: CASSSSGGTTDTQYF.

The V call is TRBV18, the J call TRBJ2-3; TRBD2 matches at 9 bases. The germline V gene has CDR1 KGHSH and CDR2 LQKENI. This CDR3 contains 16 residues. V was clipped by 3 bases and J by 3 bases; unmatched bases: 7. For the CDR3, the DNA is TGTGCCAGCTCACCGGTGGCGGGAGGGCCGACAGATACGCAGTATTTT. This translates into CASSPVAGGPTDTQYF.

In its sample, this clonotype was seen a few times. The rearrangement joins TRBV4-2 to TRBJ2-7; 9 bases agree with TRBD1. This CDR3 has 20 residues. Germline V gives CDR1 LGHNA, CDR2 YNFKEQ. J was trimmed by 4 bases and V by 0 bases; bases with no gene match: 19. Written as DNA, the CDR3 is TGTGCCAGCAGCCAAGATTCTAGGGGGTCAGCCCGGGACAGGGTGTACGAGCAGTACTTC. Its translation is CASSQDSRGSARDRVYEQYF.

In this sample, this clonotype turned up a few times. This chain uses TRBV30 with TRBJ2-7; D unresolved. The germline V gene has CDR1 GTSNPN and CDR2 SVGIG (reference sequence). V dropped 4 bases and J dropped 3 bases, with 13 bases sitting between them. The CDR3 consists of 13 residues. This chain's CDR3 is CAWTRSFGYEQYF. The CDR3 nucleotides are TGTGCCTGGACCCGGAGCTTCGGCTACGAGCAGTACTTC.

This clonotype was observed a handful of times. The V gene is TRBV7-9, the J gene TRBJ2-2; 8 positions agree with TRBD2. Looked up from germline, CDR1 is SEHNR and CDR2 is FQNEAQ (reference sequence). V dropped 4 bases and J dropped 6; count of bases not matched to a gene: 1. The CDR3 spans 13 residues. CDR3 residues: CASSSTSAGELFF. The CDR3 bases are TGTGCCAGCAGCTCGACTAGCGCCGGGGAGCTGTTTTTT.

Many counts were recorded for this clonotype. The chain combines TRBV20-1 with TRBJ1-5; D possibly corresponds to TRBD1 (5 bases). The CDR3 is made up of 15 amino acids. Trimming removed 7 bases from V and 0 bases from J, with 16 bases in between. The germline V gene has CDR1 DFQATT and CDR2 SNEGSKA (reference sequence). Here the CDR3 DNA reads TGCAGTGTGGGGGAAGCTGAATATAGCAATCAGCCCCAGCATTTT. Encoded protein: CSVGEAEYSNQPQHF.

The chain recombines TRBV7-3 with TRBJ1-1, with D unclear. CDR3 size: 14 residues. Germline V gene data show CDR1 as SGHTA and CDR2 as FQGTGA. The V and J ends lost 0 bases and 1 base respectively, with 6 bases between them. Here the CDR3 DNA reads TGTGCCAGCAGCTTAACGTATCGGAACACTGAAGCTTTCTTT. The encoded protein is CASSLTYRNTEAFF.

This clonotype has just a few counts. The chain couples TRBV5-1 to TRBJ2-2; 7 bases agree with TRBD1. The CDR3 runs to 14 residues. V trimming: 7 bases; J trimming: 5 bases; junction bases outside the gene matches: 8. Looked up from germline, CDR1 is SGHRS and CDR2 is YFSETQ. As DNA, the CDR3 is TGCGCCAGCGCCGGGACAGCTTATACCGGGGAGCTGTTTTTT. Amino acids: CASAGTAYTGELFF. The variable domain in full, with the rest retrieved from reference TRBV5-1 and TRBJ2-2, is KAGVTQTPRYLIKTRGQQVTLSCSPISGHRSVSWYQQTPGQGLQFLFEYFSETQRNKGNFPGRFSGRQFSNSRSEMNVSTLELGDSALYLCASAGTAYTGELFFGEGSRLTVL.

This clonotype has a count of ten or more. The genes are TRBV5-1 and TRBJ2-5; 10 bases align to TRBD2. CDR3 length equals 16 residues. After removal of 4 bases from V and 5 bases from J, the junction contained 11 bases not matched to a gene. The germline gives CDR1 SGHRS, CDR2 YFSETQ. The CDR3 bases are TGCGCCAGCAGCCCAGGGACTAGCGACCGATTGGAGACCCAGTACTTC. Translation gives CASSPGTSDRLETQYF. The entire variable domain, with the rest obtained from reference TRBV5-1 and TRBJ2-5, is as follows: KAGVTQTPRYLIKTRGQQVTLSCSPISGHRSVSWYQQTPGQGLQFLFEYFSETQRNKGNFPGRFSGRQFSNSRSEMNVSTLELGDSALYLCASSPGTSDRLETQYFGPGTRLLVL.

V usage is TRBV15 and J usage is TRBJ2-7; D not certain. V dropped 0 bases and J dropped 2 bases, with 8 bases sitting between them. Germline V gives CDR1 LNHNV, CDR2 YYDKDF (reference sequence). The CDR3 extends over 14 amino acids. The CDR3 coding sequence is TGTGCCACCAGCAGAGATCGGAGCCCCTACGAGCAGTACTTC. Translation gives CATSRDRSPYEQYF. The full variable domain, rest sourced from reference TRBV15 and TRBJ2-7, is DAMVIQNPRYQVTQFGKPVTLSCSQTLNHNVMYWYQQKSSQAPKLLFHYYDKDFNNEADTPDNFQSRRPNTSFCFLDIRSPGLGDTAMYLCATSRDRSPYEQYFGPGTRLTVT.

Turning to this clonotype: A much more abundant neighbour one base away suggests this may be a read error. The chain has TRBV7-2 and TRBJ2-5; D is unresolved. Germline CDR1 SGHTA, CDR2 FQGNSA. The V gene lost 5 bases and the J gene lost 5 bases, with 9 bases spanning the gap. The CDR3 length is 12 residues. The CDR3 sequence is CASSPKSETQYF. Here the CDR3 DNA reads TGTGCCAGCAGCCCCAAATCCGAGACCCAGTACTTC.

A word on this clonotype: This could be a read error, since a much larger clone is one nucleotide away. It is likely a read error, because the conserved phenylalanine at the end of the CDR3 is missing. The V call is TRBV12-3 or TRBV12-4, the J call TRBJ2-5, with 7 bases that match TRBD2. V shed 9 bases and J 5 bases; nucleotides not matched to a gene: 12. This CDR3 region has 14 residues. The CDR3 coding sequence is TGTGCCAGTCGTGCCTCGGGAGGCTGGGAGACCCAGTACTTA. Translated, it gives CASRASGGWETQYL.

Only a few counts were recorded for this clonotype. The genes are TRBV4-3 and TRBJ2-1; 10 bases are shared with TRBD1. CDR1 and CDR2 (germline): LGHNA, YSLEER. The trim removed 4 bases at V and 8 bases at J, leaving 8 bases unmatched. The CDR3 spans 15 residues. The CDR3 spells CASSRTGQGFHEQFF. The CDR3 DNA is TGCGCCAGCAGCCGAACGGGACAGGGGTTTCATGAGCAGTTCTTC.

The CDR3 nucleotides are TGTGCCAGCAGTGAATTGAGGCCGAACACTGAAGCTTTCTTT. Encoded protein: CASSELRPNTEAFF. The V call is TRBV6-1, the J call TRBJ1-1; D uncertain. V was clipped by 2 bases and J by 1 base, with 8 bases between them. The CDR3 has 14 amino acids. Germline V gene sequence: CDR1 MNHNS, CDR2 SASEGT.

The gene calls are TRBV6-5 and TRBJ2-1, with 7 bases identical to TRBD2. Germline CDR1 MNHEY, CDR2 SVGAGI. This CDR3 region has 14 residues. The V and J ends lost 6 bases and 6 bases, in that order; junction bases with no gene match: 8. As DNA, the CDR3 is TGTGCCAGCAGGGGTTCATGGGGGGGCAATGAGCAGTTCTTC. It specifies CASRGSWGGNEQFF.

The chain is built from TRBV3-1 and TRBJ2-5; D tentatively reads TRBD1 or TRBD2 (5 bases each). With 2 bases removed from V and 1 base from J, the gap between germline ends came to 14 bases. The germline CDR1 and CDR2 sequences are LGHDT and YNNKEL (reference sequence). The CDR3 sequence is 16 residues long. CDR3 DNA: TGTGCCAGCAGCCAAAGGTTCCAGGGAGTCCAAGAGACCCAGTACTTC. It specifies CASSQRFQGVQETQYF.

With respect to this clonotype: The conserved phenylalanine or tryptophan normally closing the CDR3 is absent here, so this likely arose from a read error. This chain uses TRBV7-8 with TRBJ2-7; 8 positions agree with TRBD2. Germline trimming cut 3 bases from V and 0 bases from J; bases unmatched to any gene: 10. Germline assignment: CDR1 SGHVS and CDR2 FQNEAQ. This CDR3 spans 17 amino acids. CDR3 protein: CASSLGLLAASSYEQYY. CDR3 DNA: TGTGCCAGCAGCTTGGGGCTACTAGCGGCAAGCTCCTACGAGCAGTACTAC.

This chain joins TRBV7-9 and TRBJ2-1; 9 bases fit TRBD1. Germline-derived CDR1 and CDR2 are SEHNR and FQNEAQ (reference sequence). Trimming at V came to 3 bases and at J to 10 bases, leaving 13 bases not matched to a gene. The CDR3 contains 16 residues. For the CDR3, the DNA is TGTGCCAGCAGCTTGGCCTCCGGGACAGGGTTCCGCGAGCAGTTCTTC. It encodes CASSLASGTGFREQFF.

This clonotype was detected a few times. The rearrangement links TRBV15 to TRBJ2-6; D ambiguous. CDR1 is LNHNV, CDR2 YYDKDF, per germline (reference sequence). Trimming removed 7 bases from V and 4 bases from J, with 11 bases in between. CDR3 length equals 14 residues. The CDR3 here is CATIASAGANVLTF. The CDR3, as DNA: TGTGCCACCATCGCAAGCGCCGGGGCCAACGTCCTGACTTTC.

This clonotype was observed a few times. The chain couples TRBV7-2 to TRBJ2-7; 8 nucleotides line up with TRBD1. After removal of 4 bases from V and 7 bases from J, the junction contained 12 bases not matched to a gene. In germline, CDR1 is SGHTA, CDR2 FQGNSA. The CDR3 length is 15 residues. The CDR3 DNA sequence: TGTGCCAGCAGCTCCTCCGGGACAGGTCTAGGTGAGCAGTACTTC. Protein product: CASSSSGTGLGEQYF.

The rearrangement joins TRBV29-1 to TRBJ2-1, with 7 positions matching TRBD1. The CDR3 loop spans 13 amino acids. Germline CDR1 reads SQVTM; CDR2 reads ANQGSEA. J gave up 9 bases and V 4 bases, and 9 bases lay outside the gene matches. The CDR3 sequence: CSVGNSQGFEQFF. The CDR3 DNA follows: TGCAGCGTTGGAAACTCACAGGGGTTTGAGCAGTTCTTC.